These 3 T cell receptor beta chains share one sample of origin, sequenced in a study of brain T cells in children with intractable seizures. The data were produced by immunoSEQ multiplex PCR, yet TCRdb's version contains in-frame clones alone and is incomplete. The sample consists of 100,000 to 120,000 clones, approximately 94% of them appearing once. The sequencing used peripheral blood, collected at surgery. The receptors shown here come from a boy younger than two with hemimegalencephaly and intractable seizures.

The chain couples TRBV5-1 to TRBJ2-1; 9 bases map to TRBD1. The V gene's germline CDR1 is SGHRS and CDR2 YFSETQ. V was clipped by 6 bases and J by 1 base; unmatched bases: 5. The CDR3 sequence is 15 residues long. The CDR3 nucleotides read TGCGCCAGCACTGGAGGACAGGGGTCCTACAATGAGCAGTTCTTC. Its translation: CASTGGQGSYNEQFF.

The chain couples TRBV28 to TRBJ2-3; D remains ambiguous. This CDR3 is built from 14 residues. The V end was cut by 2 bases, the J end by 2 bases, with 8 bases between. Germline V CDR1 and CDR2: MDHEN, SYDVKM. The CDR3 nucleotides read TGTGCCAGCAGTTTAGCCCAGCACACAGATACGCAGTATTTT. Encoded protein: CASSLAQHTDTQYF.

This clone was seen more than once but under ten times. The chain is built from TRBV5-4 and TRBJ2-1, with 10 bases lining up with TRBD1. This CDR3 is built from 17 residues. The V gene's germline CDR1 is SGHNT and CDR2 YYREEE (reference sequence). V trimming: 3 bases; J trimming: 4 bases; junction bases outside the gene matches: 10. The CDR3 sequence is CASSSPIDRGPYNEQFF. In DNA form, the CDR3 reads TGTGCCAGCAGCTCCCCCATCGACAGGGGGCCTTACAATGAGCAGTTCTTC.